One and the same sample provided the 21 T cell receptor beta chains below, sequenced in a study of siplizumab effects on memory and regulatory T cells. Profiling relied on immunoSEQ multiplex PCR, and the TCRdb table lists in-frame clones only, not all of them. The sample lists about 91,000 clones, 80% to 95% occurring once. The specimen sequenced was CD8+ T cells sorted from blood. The receptor source for this set is a human donor in good health.

The chain recombines TRBV6-1 with TRBJ2-3, with D perhaps TRBD1 or TRBD2 (5 bases each). The CDR3 runs 17 residues. V lost 4 bases, J lost 1 base, and 18 bases lay in between. CDR1 is MNHNS, CDR2 SASEGT, per germline. CDR3 residues: CASSGQGESPGTDTQYF. The CDR3 DNA is TGTGCCAGCAGTGGCCAAGGGGAGAGTCCTGGCACAGATACGCAGTATTTT.

V gene TRBV30 combines with J gene TRBJ1-5; D is possibly TRBD1 (6 bases). Germline values: CDR1 GTSNPN, CDR2 SVGIG (reference sequence). With 2 bases removed from V and 3 bases from J, the gap between germline ends came to 11 bases. The CDR3 has 14 amino acids. The CDR3 region is CAWSPQGPNQPQHF. The CDR3 bases are TGTGCCTGGAGTCCACAGGGACCCAATCAGCCCCAGCATTTT.

This clone is medium-sized by share. The rearrangement joins TRBV4-1 to TRBJ1-5; 9 positions agree with TRBD1. The CDR3 runs 15 residues. Germline CDR1 reads MGHRA; CDR2 reads YSYEKL. The trim removed 5 bases at V and 6 bases at J, leaving 8 bases unmatched. The CDR3 spells CASSFEGQGGQPQHF. The CDR3 coding sequence is TGCGCCAGCAGCTTTGAGGGACAGGGAGGTCAGCCCCAGCATTTT.

V gene TRBV29-1 combines with J gene TRBJ2-2; D not certain. V lost 0 bases to trimming and J lost 1 base, with 6 bases between them. Germline V gives CDR1 SQVTM, CDR2 ANQGSEA. The CDR3 extends over 14 amino acids. The DNA for the CDR3 is TGCAGCGTTGAAGACGGCTTGAACACCGGGGAGCTGTTTTTT. Protein: CSVEDGLNTGELFF.

This sequence joins TRBV11-3 and TRBJ2-1, with 9 bases identical to TRBD1. V was clipped by 1 base and J by 3 bases; unmatched bases: 10. Germline lookup yields CDR1 SGHNT and CDR2 YENEEA. CDR3 length equals 18 residues. The CDR3 sequence: CASSLADFRDRVYNEQFF. In DNA form, the CDR3 reads TGTGCCAGCAGCTTAGCCGACTTCCGGGACAGGGTCTACAATGAGCAGTTCTTC.

The chain recombines TRBV5-4 with TRBJ1-2; possible D gene TRBD1, 5 bases. The CDR3 sequence is 14 residues long. Germline CDR1 reads SGHNT; CDR2 reads YYREEE (reference sequence). The V and J ends lost 4 bases and 8 bases respectively, with 18 bases between them. This chain's CDR3 is CASSNHDRDPGYTF. In DNA, the CDR3 is TGTGCCAGCAGCAACCACGACAGAGATCCGGGCTACACCTTC. Full variable domain (rest looked up from reference TRBV5-4 and TRBJ1-2): ETGVTQSPTHLIKTRGQQVTLRCSSQSGHNTVSWYQQALGQGPQFIFQYYREEENGRGNFPPRFSGLQFPNYSSELNVNALELDDSALYLCASSNHDRDPGYTFGSGTRLTVV.

The DNA for the CDR3 is TGTGCCAGCAGACTGACAGGGTGGGCGGATGAGACCCCCTACGAGCAGTACTTC. Translating it yields CASRLTGWADETPYEQYF. The rearrangement uses TRBV13 and TRBJ2-7; 7 positions agree with TRBD1. The CDR3 is 18 residues long. Trimming removed 6 bases from V and 2 bases from J; junction bases left unmatched: 19. The germline V gene encodes CDR1 PRHDT and CDR2 FYEKMQ (reference sequence).

The rearrangement uses TRBV5-6 and TRBJ2-2; D unresolved. The V gene's germline CDR1 is SGHDT and CDR2 YYEEEE. The CDR3 is made up of 13 amino acids. Deletions cut 4 bases from V and 5 bases from J, with 9 bases between. The CDR3 sequence: CASSARMTGELFF. The CDR3 DNA reads TGTGCCAGCAGCGCCCGGATGACCGGGGAGCTGTTTTTT.

The genes are TRBV11-2 and TRBJ2-1; TRBD2 matches at 7 bases. The CDR3 is 16 amino acids. Per the germline V gene, CDR1 is SGHAT and CDR2 is FQNNGV. V lost 1 base to trimming and J lost 3 bases; unmatched junction nucleotides: 6. CDR3 in amino acids: CASSLVASGIYNEQFF. In DNA form, the CDR3 reads TGTGCCAGCAGCTTAGTGGCTAGCGGCATCTACAATGAGCAGTTCTTC.

The chain carries TRBV7-2 and TRBJ2-1; the match to TRBD2 covers 9 bases. Germline V gene lookup returns CDR1 SGHTA and CDR2 FQGNSA. The CDR3 is 15 residues long. Trimming removed 3 bases from V and 5 bases from J; junction bases left unmatched: 5. The DNA for the CDR3 is TGTGCCAGCAGCTTCCCGGGACTAGCAAACAATGAGCAGTTCTTC. Protein: CASSFPGLANNEQFF.

The CDR3 reads CSVEIGQPLAYEQYF. The CDR3 bases are TGCAGCGTTGAAATCGGACAGCCGCTTGCCTACGAGCAGTACTTC. V usage is TRBV29-1 and J usage is TRBJ2-7, with D possibly matching TRBD1 (6 bases). Germline V gives CDR1 SQVTM, CDR2 ANQGSEA. The CDR3 totals 15 residues. V lost 2 bases to trimming and J lost 2 bases, with 16 bases between them.

The chain has TRBV11-3 and TRBJ2-7; D possibly corresponds to TRBD2 (5 bases). The CDR3 runs 13 residues. Germline CDR1 is SGHNT and CDR2 is YENEEA. V lost 3 bases and J lost 1, with 7 bases in between. The CDR3 sequence: CASSFRGSYEQYF. For the CDR3, the DNA is TGTGCCAGCAGCTTCCGGGGTTCCTACGAGCAGTACTTC.

A remark on this clone: Other DNA variants within this sample encode the same CDR3. The V gene is TRBV4-1, the J gene TRBJ2-1; 7 bases align to TRBD2. Germline V lookup: CDR1 MGHRA, CDR2 YSYEKL. There are 15 residues in the CDR3. Trimming removed 2 bases from V and 1 base from J; junction bases left unmatched: 2. The CDR3 sequence: CASSQSSGSYNEQFF. CDR3 DNA: TGCGCCAGCAGCCAAAGTAGCGGGTCCTACAATGAGCAGTTCTTC.

The gene calls are TRBV19 and TRBJ2-5; D is possibly TRBD1 (7 bases). The V gene's germline CDR1 is LNHDA and CDR2 SQIVND (reference sequence). The V and J ends lost 7 bases and 3 bases respectively, with 12 bases between them. The CDR3 is 13 residues long. The DNA for the CDR3 is TGTGCCAGTAATGACAGGGAGGAAGAGACCCAGTACTTC. Its translation: CASNDREEETQYF.

The rearrangement links TRBV7-8 to TRBJ2-2, with 10 bases identical to TRBD2. This CDR3 region has 15 residues. Losses at the gene ends were 5 bases for V and 4 bases for J; bases not matched to a gene: 4. Germline CDR1 is SGHVS and CDR2 is FQNEAQ. The CDR3 nucleotides read TGTGCCAGCAGCACCAGACTAGCGGGCACCGGGGAGCTGTTTTTT. It is translated as CASSTRLAGTGELFF. The full variable domain, in which reference TRBV7-8 and TRBJ2-2 provide the parts outside the CDR3, is GAGVSQSPRYKVAKRGQDVALRCDPISGHVSLFWYQQALGQGPEFLTYFQNEAQLDKSGLPSDRFFAERPEGSVSTLKIQRTQQEDSAVYLCASSTRLAGTGELFFGEGSRLTVL.

As DNA, the CDR3 is TGCAGCGTTGAAACGGACAGGGGGTCCCACGAGCAGTACTTC. It encodes CSVETDRGSHEQYF. V usage is TRBV29-1 and J usage is TRBJ2-7; 10 nucleotides agree with TRBD1. With V trimmed by 2 bases and J by 5 bases, 6 bases remained unmatched. The CDR3 covers 14 residues. CDR1 and CDR2 from the germline V gene are SQVTM and ANQGSEA.

The chain links TRBV7-6 to TRBJ2-1; TRBD2 matches at 13 bases. Per germline, CDR1 SGHVS and CDR2 FNYEAQ. Germline trimming cut 5 bases from V and 4 bases from J; bases unmatched to any gene: 5. CDR3 size: 16 residues. For the CDR3, the DNA is TGTGCCAGCAGCCAACGGACTAGCGGGAGTTACAATGAGCAGTTCTTC. This translates into CASSQRTSGSYNEQFF.

The chain has TRBV5-1 and TRBJ2-7; D is unclear. This CDR3 is built from 13 residues. Trimming left V 4 bases short and J 6 bases short, with 14 bases between. Germline values: CDR1 SGHRS, CDR2 YFSETQ. The CDR3 DNA sequence: TGCGCCAGCAGCCTCCACGTGGCTGGCGAGCAGTACTTC. Amino acids: CASSLHVAGEQYF.

The chain recombines TRBV5-1 with TRBJ2-5, with D perhaps being TRBD1 or TRBD2 (5 bases each). V dropped 0 bases and J dropped 1 base, with 7 bases sitting between them. CDR3 size: 14 residues. Germline lookup yields CDR1 SGHRS and CDR2 YFSETQ. The CDR3 loop reads CASSLAGTQETQYF. CDR3 DNA sequence: TGCGCCAGCAGCTTGGCCGGGACCCAAGAGACCCAGTACTTC.

This sequence joins TRBV27 and TRBJ1-6; 9 bases agree with TRBD1. The CDR3 is made up of 14 amino acids. The germline CDR1 and CDR2 sequences are MNHEY and SMNVEV (reference sequence). V lost 3 bases, J lost 10 bases, and 4 bases stayed unmatched. For the CDR3, the DNA is TGTGCCAGCAGTTTGGGACAGGGAGGATCACCCCTCCACTTT. This translates into CASSLGQGGSPLHF.

V and J are TRBV9 and TRBJ2-1; 7 bases are shared with TRBD2. The ends lost 1 base at V and 8 bases at J; junction bases unmatched: 12. This CDR3 region has 16 residues. The V gene's germline CDR1 is SGDLS and CDR2 YYNGEE. The CDR3 nucleotides are TGTGCCAGCAGCGTATATGCGGGAGCCCCGGGGGATGAGCAGTTCTTC. Amino acid sequence: CASSVYAGAPGDEQFF. Drawing the rest from reference TRBV9 and TRBJ2-1, the complete variable domain is DSGVTQTPKHLITATGQRVTLRCSPRSGDLSVYWYQQSLDQGLQFLIQYYNGEERAKGNILERFSAQQFPDLHSELNLSSLELGDSALYFCASSVYAGAPGDEQFFGPGTRLTVL.